This section outlines one T cell receptor (beta chain) sequence together with its context. Authors' analysis steps: Researchers report that nucleated cell counts were estimated from reference gene primer amplification. The data were produced by immunoSEQ multiplex PCR, yet TCRdb's version contains in-frame clones alone and is incomplete. From that table come the V and J calls and clone size; the DNA was used to work out D and trimming. Of some 97,000 clones in the sample, about 80% were seen once. Trimming cost V 4 bases and J 8 bases; bases outside gene matches: 8. Germline loops: CDR1 GTSNPN, CDR2 SVGIG (reference sequence). The CDR3 is made up of 14 amino acids. The data derive from a study of blood T cell repertoires in COVID-19. Across the study: The analysed material was cDNA or gDNA that came from T cells, B-cell-depleted T cells, or PBMCs.

The TCR sequence derives from a woman between 70 and 85 years old with acute or convalescent COVID-19. Sequences were obtained from peripheral blood. The chain employs TRBV30 and TRBJ1-6; 7 bases fit TRBD1. This CDR3 is CAWNRYQGDSPLHF. Written as DNA, the CDR3 is TGTGCCTGGAATCGCTACCAGGGGGATTCACCCCTCCACTTT.